The 24 T cell receptor beta chains given below trace back to one sample, sequenced in a study of cytomegalovirus exposure and HLA in healthy donors. Vbeta (60) and Jbeta (13) primers were used in the PCR. Generated by immunoSEQ multiplex PCR, the TCRdb table keeps only in-frame clones and is missing some. The sample has under 150,000 clones, over 75% seen once. Sequencing was performed on PBMCs. Source of these receptors: a man aged 25 to 40 in good health and CMV-seronegative.

This clone occurred once. CDR3 amino acids: CASSFDIDRNTEAFF. CDR3 coding DNA: TGTGCCAGCAGTTTCGACATAGATCGGAACACTGAAGCTTTCTTT. J is TRBJ1-1 and V is TRBV27; D not certain. Germline V gene data show CDR1 as MNHEY and CDR2 as SMNVEV (reference sequence). Trimming took 3 bases from V and 1 from J, leaving 12 bases between them. This CDR3 is built from 15 residues.

The chain combines TRBV5-1 with TRBJ1-1; D is uncertain. This CDR3 region has 14 residues. Trimming took off 5 bases at V and 0 bases at J, with 11 bases between the two ends. The germline CDR1 and CDR2 sequences are SGHRS and YFSETQ. CDR3 loop: CASSPVSVNTEAFF. As DNA, the CDR3 is TGCGCCAGCAGTCCCGTGTCTGTGAACACTGAAGCTTTCTTT.

This clone turned up a few times. The chain employs TRBV30 and TRBJ1-1, with TRBD1 matching over 7 bases. J gave up 4 bases and V 3 bases, and 8 bases lay outside the gene matches. From germline, CDR1 is GTSNPN and CDR2 SVGIG (reference sequence). The length of the CDR3 is 14 residues. CDR3 DNA: TGTGCCTGGAGCAGAGGGGGCTCGGGCACTGAAGCTTTCTTT. Translating gives CAWSRGGSGTEAFF. The whole variable domain, remainder taken from reference TRBV30 and TRBJ1-1, is SQTIHQWPATLVQPVGSPLSLECTVEGTSNPNLYWYRQAAGRGLQLLFYSVGIGQISSEVPQNLSASRPQDRQFILSSKKLLLSDSGFYLCAWSRGGSGTEAFFGQGTRLTVV.

This chain uses TRBV28 with TRBJ2-7, with 8 positions matching TRBD1. Germline loops: CDR1 MDHEN, CDR2 SYDVKM. This CDR3 contains 14 residues. The V segment lost 3 bases and the J segment 7 bases; nucleotides outside the gene matches: 8. The CDR3 spells CASSFGRGREEQYF. DNA for the CDR3: TGTGCCAGCAGTTTCGGCAGGGGGCGCGAAGAGCAGTACTTC.

The genes are TRBV2 and TRBJ2-2; a possible D gene is TRBD1 (6 bases). The length of the CDR3 is 18 residues. Trimming took off 1 base at V and 1 base at J, with 16 bases between the two ends. The germline V gene has CDR1 SNHLY and CDR2 FYNNEI. The CDR3 sequence: CASSEGLVTGLNTGELFF. The CDR3 DNA reads TGTGCCAGCAGTGAAGGGCTTGTTACAGGGTTGAACACCGGGGAGCTGTTTTTT.

The rearrangement uses TRBV6-5 and TRBJ2-7, with TRBD1 matching over 8 bases. Germline trimming cut 5 bases from V and 7 bases from J; bases unmatched to any gene: 7. The CDR3 loop spans 13 amino acids. The germline CDR1 and CDR2 sequences are MNHEY and SVGAGI. CDR3 sequence reads: CASSDQGAIEQYF. The CDR3 DNA reads TGTGCCAGCAGTGACCAGGGGGCCATTGAGCAGTACTTC.

The CDR3 here is CASSSPTRFAQYF. The CDR3 bases are TGTGCCAGCAGTTCCCCCACCAGGTTTGCGCAGTATTTT. The chain links TRBV28 to TRBJ2-3, with unresolved D. V was pared by 4 bases and J by 10 bases, with 15 bases between. The CDR3 is made up of 13 amino acids. The V gene's germline CDR1 is MDHEN and CDR2 SYDVKM. The full variable domain, its missing parts supplied by reference TRBV28 and TRBJ2-3, is DVKVTQSSRYLVKRTGEKVFLECVQDMDHENMFWYRQDPGLGLRLIYFSYDVKMKEKGDIPEGYSVSREKKERFSLILESASTNQTSMYLCASSSPTRFAQYFGPGTRLTVL.

This sequence joins TRBV28 and TRBJ1-2, with TRBD1 matching 7 bases. V trimming: 9 bases; J trimming: 7 bases; junction bases outside the gene matches: 14. CDR1 and CDR2 (germline): MDHEN, SYDVKM. This CDR3 is 14 amino acids long. CDR3 coding DNA: TGTGCCAGTAACACAGGGGTTCGGCGCCGTGGCTACACCTTC. It specifies CASNTGVRRRGYTF.

The chain couples TRBV19 to TRBJ1-1; the D gene is possibly TRBD1 (6 bases). The CDR3 is 14 residues long. From germline, CDR1 is LNHDA and CDR2 SQIVND (reference sequence). With 4 bases removed from V and 0 bases from J, the gap between germline ends came to 9 bases. CDR3 bases: TGTGCCAGTAGTAGGGGACACGTGAACACTGAAGCTTTCTTT. It specifies CASSRGHVNTEAFF.

The chain recombines TRBV7-2 with TRBJ1-5, with D perhaps TRBD1 (5 bases). This CDR3 spans 15 amino acids. Germline values: CDR1 SGHTA, CDR2 FQGNSA. Deletions cut 1 base from V and 2 bases from J, with 9 bases between. The chain's CDR3 is CASSLGGGGNQPQHF. The CDR3 DNA reads TGTGCCAGCAGCTTAGGTGGGGGGGGCAATCAGCCCCAGCATTTT.

The V and J genes are TRBV20-1 and TRBJ1-6, with no clear D. CDR1 and CDR2 from the germline V gene are DFQATT and SNEGSKA (reference sequence). V lost 0 bases to trimming and J lost 11 bases, with 5 bases between them. The CDR3 consists of 11 residues. CDR3 DNA sequence: TGCAGTGCTAGAGACTTAACACCCCTCCACTTT. Its translation: CSARDLTPLHF.

V and J are TRBV7-8 and TRBJ1-5; D is unresolved. The CDR3 spans 14 residues. V gave up 1 base and J gave up 4 bases, with 8 bases separating them. Looked up from germline, CDR1 is SGHVS and CDR2 is FQNEAQ. CDR3 in DNA: TGTGCCAGCAGCTTAGGTCCCCGGAATCAGCCCCAGCATTTT. Its protein product is CASSLGPRNQPQHF.

This clone appeared once. This chain links TRBV2 with TRBJ2-7; 9 bases are a match to TRBD2. The CDR3 sequence is 16 residues long. V trimming: 4 bases; J trimming: 6 bases; junction bases outside the gene matches: 13. Germline loops: CDR1 SNHLY, CDR2 FYNNEI. CDR3 in amino acids: CASSGVGSGRGFEQYF. CDR3 DNA: TGTGCCAGCAGTGGGGTTGGTAGCGGGAGAGGATTCGAGCAGTACTTC.

The V gene is TRBV28, the J gene TRBJ1-2; unclear D gene. With 6 bases removed from V and 10 bases from J, the gap between germline ends came to 15 bases. This CDR3 is built from 12 residues. Germline values: CDR1 MDHEN, CDR2 SYDVKM. The CDR3 coding sequence is TGTGCCAGCAGGGGCCCGGGGAATGCCTACACCTTC. Its translation is CASRGPGNAYTF.

The table lists this clone with a few counts. This chain joins TRBV7-9 and TRBJ1-1; 7 bases are shared with TRBD1. The CDR3 has 13 residues. Germline trimming cut 10 bases from V and 3 bases from J; bases unmatched to any gene: 8. Germline V CDR1 and CDR2: SEHNR, FQNEAQ (reference sequence). The CDR3 loop reads CATRRQGDTEAFF. CDR3 nucleotides: TGTGCCACCCGACGTCAGGGGGACACTGAAGCTTTCTTT.

V gene TRBV10-3 combines with J gene TRBJ2-3; the D gene is possibly TRBD1 (8 bases). Trimming shortened V by 8 bases and J by 4 bases, and 19 bases separated the two germline ends. Germline CDR1 is ENHRY and CDR2 is SYGVKD. The CDR3 is 15 amino acids. DNA of the CDR3: TGTGCCATCGGGGGGGAGGCAGGGGGCGCAGATACGCAGTATTTT. Translating it yields CAIGGEAGGADTQYF.

This chain connects TRBV21-1 to TRBJ2-7; the listed D gene, TRBD2, was not tested against the DNA. TRBV21-1 is designated a pseudogene. The CDR3 sequence is 18 residues long. The CDR3 sequence is CASSKLLRRLSSSYEQYF. CDR3 in DNA: TGTGCCAGCAGCAAACTTCTCCGAAGACTATCATCCTCCTACGAGCAGTACTTC.

The chain is built from TRBV30 and TRBJ2-5; 11 positions match TRBD2. This CDR3 contains 16 residues. Trimming removed 0 bases from V and 5 bases from J; junction bases left unmatched: 8. In germline, CDR1 is GTSNPN, CDR2 SVGIG (reference sequence). The CDR3 bases are TGTGCCTGGAGTGTACTCCCACTAGCGGGAGTGGAGACCCAGTACTTC. It specifies CAWSVLPLAGVETQYF.

A single count supports this clone. This rearrangement joins TRBV6-5 to TRBJ2-5, with D perhaps TRBD2 (5 bases). The V gene lost 2 bases and the J gene lost 4 bases, with 11 bases spanning the gap. CDR1 is MNHEY, CDR2 SVGAGI, per germline. This CDR3 has 14 amino acids. The CDR3 bases are TGTGCCAGCAGTTACGGAGGAGTAGGAGAGACCCAGTACTTC. Amino acids: CASSYGGVGETQYF.

This sequence joins TRBV18 and TRBJ2-5; 7 nucleotides match TRBD2. V trimming: 5 bases; J trimming: 2 bases; junction bases outside the gene matches: 8. Germline CDR1 is KGHSH and CDR2 is LQKENI. The CDR3 loop spans 15 amino acids. CDR3 in amino acids: CASSSKLANQETQYF. CDR3 nucleotide sequence: TGTGCCAGCTCATCAAAACTAGCGAATCAAGAGACCCAGTACTTC. Based on the CDR3 plus reference TRBV18 and TRBJ2-5, the full variable domain is NAGVMQNPRHLVRRRGQEARLRCSPMKGHSHVYWYRQLPEEGLKFMVYLQKENIIDESGMPKERFSAEFPKEGPSILRIQQVVRGDSAAYFCASSSKLANQETQYFGPGTRLLVL.

The chain combines TRBV6-5 with TRBJ1-2, with 9 bases matching TRBD1. CDR3 length equals 15 residues. Germline V gives CDR1 MNHEY, CDR2 SVGAGI. J was trimmed by 2 bases and V by 0 bases; bases with no gene match: 1. CDR3 sequence (DNA): TGTGCCAGCAGTTACTCGACAGGGGGAAACTATGGCTACACCTTC. It codes for CASSYSTGGNYGYTF.

The chain employs TRBV5-1 and TRBJ2-2, with TRBD1 matching over 7 bases. Per the germline V gene, CDR1 is SGHRS and CDR2 is YFSETQ. CDR3 size: 14 residues. V shed 3 bases and J 1 base; nucleotides not matched to a gene: 0. This CDR3 reads CASSWDRNTGELFF. CDR3 in DNA: TGCGCCAGCAGCTGGGACAGGAACACCGGGGAGCTGTTTTTT. Looking up the rest from reference TRBV5-1 and TRBJ2-2 gives the full variable domain: KAGVTQTPRYLIKTRGQQVTLSCSPISGHRSVSWYQQTPGQGLQFLFEYFSETQRNKGNFPGRFSGRQFSNSRSEMNVSTLELGDSALYLCASSWDRNTGELFFGEGSRLTVL.

In the case of this clone: Germline and junction disagree at one end, which may indicate a read error. V is TRBV6-1 and J is TRBJ1-2; D is unclear. The CDR3 is 13 residues long. CDR1 is MNHNS and CDR2 is SASEGT in the germline V gene. The CDR3 nucleotides read TGTGCCAGCAGTGAAAGGCAGGTCTATGGCTACCCCTTC. Translation gives CASSERQVYGYPF.

The chain couples TRBV25-1 to TRBJ2-3, with 10 bases matching TRBD2. V shed 1 base and J 0 bases; nucleotides not matched to a gene: 4. Per the germline V gene, CDR1 is MGHDK and CDR2 is SYGVNS. This CDR3 comprises 17 residues. The CDR3 here is CASSEFKTSGSTDTQYF. In nucleotides, the CDR3 is TGTGCCAGCAGTGAATTTAAGACTAGCGGGAGCACAGATACGCAGTATTTT. The full variable domain, rest sourced from reference TRBV25-1 and TRBJ2-3, is EADIYQTPRYLVIGTGKKITLECSQTMGHDKMYWYQQDPGMELHLIHYSYGVNSTEKGDLSSESTVSRIRTEHFPLTLESARPSHTSQYLCASSEFKTSGSTDTQYFGPGTRLTVL.